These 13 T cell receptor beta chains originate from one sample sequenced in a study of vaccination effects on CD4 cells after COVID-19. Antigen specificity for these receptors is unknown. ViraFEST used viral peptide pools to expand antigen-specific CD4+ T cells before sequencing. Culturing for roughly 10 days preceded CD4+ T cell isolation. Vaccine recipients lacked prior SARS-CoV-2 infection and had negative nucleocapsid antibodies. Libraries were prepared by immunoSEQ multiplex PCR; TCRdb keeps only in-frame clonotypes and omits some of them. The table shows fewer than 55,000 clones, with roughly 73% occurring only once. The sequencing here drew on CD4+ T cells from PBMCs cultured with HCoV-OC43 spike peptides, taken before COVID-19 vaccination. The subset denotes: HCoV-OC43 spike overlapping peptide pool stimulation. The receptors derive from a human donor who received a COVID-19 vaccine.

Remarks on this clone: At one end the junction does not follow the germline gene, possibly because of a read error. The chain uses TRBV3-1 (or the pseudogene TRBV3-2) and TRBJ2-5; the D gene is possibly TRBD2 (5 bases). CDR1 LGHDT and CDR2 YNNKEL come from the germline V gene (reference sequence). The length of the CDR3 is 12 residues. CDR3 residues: CVSSQSAGTQYF. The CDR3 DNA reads TGTGTCAGCAGCCAATCTGCGGGGACCCAGTACTTC.

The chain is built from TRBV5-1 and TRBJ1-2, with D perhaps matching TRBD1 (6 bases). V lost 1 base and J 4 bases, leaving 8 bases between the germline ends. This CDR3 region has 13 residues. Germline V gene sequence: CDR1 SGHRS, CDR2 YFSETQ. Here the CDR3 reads CASSLSGAYGYTF. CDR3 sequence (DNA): TGCGCCAGCAGCTTGTCAGGGGCCTATGGCTACACCTTC.

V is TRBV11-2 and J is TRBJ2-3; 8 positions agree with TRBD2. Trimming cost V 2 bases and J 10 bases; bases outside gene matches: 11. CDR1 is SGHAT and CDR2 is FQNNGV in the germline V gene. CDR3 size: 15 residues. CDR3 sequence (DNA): TGTGCCAGCAGCTTAATGGTAGCGGGGAGGGATGCGCAGTATTTT. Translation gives CASSLMVAGRDAQYF.

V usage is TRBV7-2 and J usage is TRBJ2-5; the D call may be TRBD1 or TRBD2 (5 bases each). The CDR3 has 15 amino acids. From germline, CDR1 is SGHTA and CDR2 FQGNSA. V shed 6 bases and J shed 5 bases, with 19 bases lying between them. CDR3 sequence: CASSQRGGAGETQYF. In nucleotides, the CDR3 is TGTGCCAGCAGTCAGAGGGGTGGGGCGGGTGAGACCCAGTACTTC.

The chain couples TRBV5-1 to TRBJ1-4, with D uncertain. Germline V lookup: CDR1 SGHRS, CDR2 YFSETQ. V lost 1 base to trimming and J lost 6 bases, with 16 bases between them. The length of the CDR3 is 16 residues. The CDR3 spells CASSLSVPGSHEKLFF. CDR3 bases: TGCGCCAGCAGCTTGTCAGTGCCGGGTTCCCATGAAAAACTGTTTTTT.

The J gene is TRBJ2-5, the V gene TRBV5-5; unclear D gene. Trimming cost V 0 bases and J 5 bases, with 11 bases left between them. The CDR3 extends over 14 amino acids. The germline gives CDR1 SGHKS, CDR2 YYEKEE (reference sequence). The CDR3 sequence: CASSLEQLKETQYF. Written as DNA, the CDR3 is TGTGCCAGCAGCTTGGAGCAGTTGAAGGAGACCCAGTACTTC.

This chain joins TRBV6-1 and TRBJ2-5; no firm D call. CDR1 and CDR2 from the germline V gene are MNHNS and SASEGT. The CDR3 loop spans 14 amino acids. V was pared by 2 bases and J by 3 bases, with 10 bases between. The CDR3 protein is CASSERGREETQYF. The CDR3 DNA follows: TGTGCCAGCAGTGAACGTGGGCGCGAAGAGACCCAGTACTTC.

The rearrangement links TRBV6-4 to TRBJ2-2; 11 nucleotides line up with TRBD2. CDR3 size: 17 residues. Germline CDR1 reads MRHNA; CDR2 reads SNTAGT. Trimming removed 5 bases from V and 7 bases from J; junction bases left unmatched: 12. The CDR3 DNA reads TGTGCCAGCAGTACCACTAGCGGGGGCGTCATCGGCGGGGAGCTGTTTTTT. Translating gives CASSTTSGGVIGGELFF.

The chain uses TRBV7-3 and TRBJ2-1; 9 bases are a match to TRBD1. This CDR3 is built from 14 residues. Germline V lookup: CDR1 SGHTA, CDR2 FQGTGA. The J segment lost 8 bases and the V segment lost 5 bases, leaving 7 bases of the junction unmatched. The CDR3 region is CASSRLGQGYEQFF. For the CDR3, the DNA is TGTGCCAGCAGCCGCCTGGGACAGGGCTATGAGCAGTTCTTC.

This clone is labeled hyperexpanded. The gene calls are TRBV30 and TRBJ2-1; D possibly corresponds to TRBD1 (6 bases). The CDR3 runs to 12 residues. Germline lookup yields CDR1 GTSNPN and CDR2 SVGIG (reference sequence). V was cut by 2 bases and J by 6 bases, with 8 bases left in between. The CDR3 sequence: CAWSWTVNEQFF. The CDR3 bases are TGTGCCTGGAGTTGGACAGTCAATGAGCAGTTCTTC.

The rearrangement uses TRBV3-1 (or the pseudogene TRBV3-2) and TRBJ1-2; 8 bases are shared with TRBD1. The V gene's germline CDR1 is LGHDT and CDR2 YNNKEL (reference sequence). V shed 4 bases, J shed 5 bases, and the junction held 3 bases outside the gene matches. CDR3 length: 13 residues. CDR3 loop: CASSPQGAYGYTF. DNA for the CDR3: TGTGCCAGCAGCCCCCAGGGGGCATATGGCTACACCTTC.

CDR3 region: CASSLAPQGVHEQYV. The CDR3 coding sequence is TGTGCCAGCAGCTTAGCTCCACAGGGGGTCCACGAGCAGTACGTC. The chain employs TRBV11-2 and TRBJ2-7, with 8 bases fitting TRBD1. The CDR3 has 15 amino acids. The trim removed 1 base at V and 5 bases at J, leaving 7 bases unmatched. CDR1 and CDR2 (germline): SGHAT, FQNNGV.

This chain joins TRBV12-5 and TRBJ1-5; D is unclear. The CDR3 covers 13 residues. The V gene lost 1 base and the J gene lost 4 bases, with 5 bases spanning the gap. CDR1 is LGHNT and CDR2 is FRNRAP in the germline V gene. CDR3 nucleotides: TGTGCTAGTGGTTTGGCCGAGAATCAGCCCCAGCATTTT. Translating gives CASGLAENQPQHF. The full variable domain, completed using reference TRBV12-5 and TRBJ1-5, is DARVTQTPRHKVTEMGQEVTMRCQPILGHNTVFWYRQTMMQGLELLAYFRNRAPLDDSGMPKDRFSAEMPDATLATLKIQPSEPRDSAVYFCASGLAENQPQHFGDGTRLSIL.